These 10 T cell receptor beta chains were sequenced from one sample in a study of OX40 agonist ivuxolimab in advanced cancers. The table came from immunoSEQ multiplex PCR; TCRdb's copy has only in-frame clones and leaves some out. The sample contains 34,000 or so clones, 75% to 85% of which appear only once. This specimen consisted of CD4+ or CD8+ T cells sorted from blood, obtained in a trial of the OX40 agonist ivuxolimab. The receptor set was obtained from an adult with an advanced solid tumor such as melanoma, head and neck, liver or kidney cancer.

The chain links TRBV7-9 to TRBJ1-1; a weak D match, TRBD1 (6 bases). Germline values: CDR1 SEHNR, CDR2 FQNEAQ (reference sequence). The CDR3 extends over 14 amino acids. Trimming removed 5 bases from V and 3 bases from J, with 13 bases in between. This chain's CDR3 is CASSDQGTDTEAFF. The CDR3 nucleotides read TGTGCCAGCAGCGACCAGGGGACCGACACTGAAGCTTTCTTT. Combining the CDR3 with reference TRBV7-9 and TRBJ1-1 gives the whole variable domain DTGVSQNPRHKITKRGQNVTFRCDPISEHNRLYWYRQTLGQGPEFLTYFQNEAQLEKSRLLSDRFSAERPKGSFSTLEIQRTEQGDSAMYLCASSDQGTDTEAFFGQGTRLTVV.

The CDR3 DNA reads as TGTGCCAGCAGTTTACAGGTGACGGTCTATGGCTACACCTTC. Translation: CASSLQVTVYGYTF. This chain uses TRBV28 with TRBJ1-2; no definite D call. Looked up from germline, CDR1 is MDHEN and CDR2 is SYDVKM. The CDR3 length is 14 residues. The V and J ends lost 2 bases and 4 bases respectively, with 11 bases between them.

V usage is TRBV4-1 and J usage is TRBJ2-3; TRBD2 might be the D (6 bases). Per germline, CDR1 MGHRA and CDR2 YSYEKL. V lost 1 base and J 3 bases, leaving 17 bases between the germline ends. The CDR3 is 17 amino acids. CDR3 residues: CASSQGPPGEHTDTQYF. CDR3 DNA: TGCGCCAGCAGCCAAGGGCCCCCGGGGGAGCATACAGATACGCAGTATTTT.

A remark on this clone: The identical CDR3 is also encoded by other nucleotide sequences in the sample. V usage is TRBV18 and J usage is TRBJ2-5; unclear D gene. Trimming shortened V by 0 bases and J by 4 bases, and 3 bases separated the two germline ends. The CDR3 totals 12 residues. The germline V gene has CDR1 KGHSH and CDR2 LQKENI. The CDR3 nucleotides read TGTGCCAGCTCACCACCTGGAGAGACCCAGTACTTC. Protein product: CASSPPGETQYF. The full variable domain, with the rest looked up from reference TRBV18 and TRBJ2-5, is NAGVMQNPRHLVRRRGQEARLRCSPMKGHSHVYWYRQLPEEGLKFMVYLQKENIIDESGMPKERFSAEFPKEGPSILRIQQVVRGDSAAYFCASSPPGETQYFGPGTRLLVL.

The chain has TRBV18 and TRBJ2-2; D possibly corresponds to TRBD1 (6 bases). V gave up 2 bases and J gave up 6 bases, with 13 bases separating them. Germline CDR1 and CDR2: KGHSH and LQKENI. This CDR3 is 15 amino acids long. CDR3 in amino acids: CASSPGTGKAGELFF. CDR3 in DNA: TGTGCCAGCTCACCAGGAACAGGGAAAGCCGGGGAGCTGTTTTTT.

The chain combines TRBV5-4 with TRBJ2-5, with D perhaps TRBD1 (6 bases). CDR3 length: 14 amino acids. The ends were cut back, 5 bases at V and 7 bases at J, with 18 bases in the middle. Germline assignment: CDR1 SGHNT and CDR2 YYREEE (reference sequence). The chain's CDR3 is CASSPGQTTGTQYF. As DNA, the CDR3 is TGTGCCAGCAGTCCGGGACAAACTACGGGGACCCAGTACTTC. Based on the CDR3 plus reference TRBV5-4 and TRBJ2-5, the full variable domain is ETGVTQSPTHLIKTRGQQVTLRCSSQSGHNTVSWYQQALGQGPQFIFQYYREEENGRGNFPPRFSGLQFPNYSSELNVNALELDDSALYLCASSPGQTTGTQYFGPGTRLLVL.

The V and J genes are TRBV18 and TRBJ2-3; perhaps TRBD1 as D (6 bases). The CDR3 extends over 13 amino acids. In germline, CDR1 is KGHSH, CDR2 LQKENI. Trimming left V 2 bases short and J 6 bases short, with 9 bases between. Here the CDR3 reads CASSPNRDDTQYF. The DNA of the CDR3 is TGTGCCAGCTCACCAAACAGGGATGATACGCAGTATTTT.

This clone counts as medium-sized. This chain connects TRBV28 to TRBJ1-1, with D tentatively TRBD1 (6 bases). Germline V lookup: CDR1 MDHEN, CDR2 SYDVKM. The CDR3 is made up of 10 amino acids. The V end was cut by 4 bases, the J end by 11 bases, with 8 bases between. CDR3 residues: CASSYREAFF. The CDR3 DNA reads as TGTGCCAGCAGTTACAGGGAGGCTTTCTTT.

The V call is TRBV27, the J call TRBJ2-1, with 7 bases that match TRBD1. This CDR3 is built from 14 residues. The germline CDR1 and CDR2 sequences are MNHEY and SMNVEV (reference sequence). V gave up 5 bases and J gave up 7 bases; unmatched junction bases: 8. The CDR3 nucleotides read TGTGCCAGCAGTCTAACAGGGGCAACGAATGAGCAGTTCTTC. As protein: CASSLTGATNEQFF.

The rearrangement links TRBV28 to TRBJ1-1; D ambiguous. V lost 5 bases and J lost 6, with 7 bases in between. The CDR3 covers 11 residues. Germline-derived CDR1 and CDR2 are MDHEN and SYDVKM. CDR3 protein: CASSTSAEAFF. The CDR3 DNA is TGTGCCAGCAGTACAAGTGCTGAAGCTTTCTTT.